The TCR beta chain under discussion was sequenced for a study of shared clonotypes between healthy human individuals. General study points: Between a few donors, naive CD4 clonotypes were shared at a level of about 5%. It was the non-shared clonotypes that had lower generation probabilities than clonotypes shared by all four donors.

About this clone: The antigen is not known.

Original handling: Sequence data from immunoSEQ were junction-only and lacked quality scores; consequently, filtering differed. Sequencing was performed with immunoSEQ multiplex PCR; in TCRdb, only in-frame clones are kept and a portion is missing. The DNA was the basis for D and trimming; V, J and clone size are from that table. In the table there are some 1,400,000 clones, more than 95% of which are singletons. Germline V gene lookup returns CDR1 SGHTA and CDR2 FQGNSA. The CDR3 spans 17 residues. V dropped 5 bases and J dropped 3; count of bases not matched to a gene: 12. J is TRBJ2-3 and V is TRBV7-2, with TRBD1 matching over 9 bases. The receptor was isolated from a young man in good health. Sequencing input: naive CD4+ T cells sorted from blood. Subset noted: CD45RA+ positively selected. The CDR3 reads CASSRRPGQGETDTQYF. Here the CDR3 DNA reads TGTGCCAGCAGCAGACGGCCGGGACAGGGTGAAACAGATACGCAGTATTTT. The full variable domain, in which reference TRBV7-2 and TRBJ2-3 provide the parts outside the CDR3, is GAGVSQSPSNKVTEKGKDVELRCDPISGHTALYWYRQSLGQGLEFLIYFQGNSAPDKSGLPSDRFSAERTGGSVSTLTIQRTQQEDSAVYLCASSRRPGQGETDTQYFGPGTRLTVL.